This TCR beta chain was documented in a study of CD8 T cells in Susac syndrome. Sequencing of TCR beta was performed on blood CD8+ T cells and on blood CD4+ T cells. The CDR3 runs to 13 residues. Looked up from germline, CDR1 is DFQATT and CDR2 is SNEGSKA (reference sequence). After removal of 3 bases from V and 5 bases from J, the junction contained 3 bases not matched to a gene. Random hexamers primed reverse transcription of about 0.45 to 1 ug RNA. Multiplex immunoSEQ PCR targeted 54 Vbeta and 13 Jbeta TCR beta segments. MiXCR was run by TCRdb on the immunoSEQ multiplex PCR reads, yielding one entry per CDR3 protein. Of roughly 200,000 distinct CDR3 sequences in the sample, approximately 94% were seen once.

The V gene is TRBV20-1, the J gene TRBJ2-3; TRBD2 aligns across 9 bases. The receptor was isolated from a human donor with multiple sclerosis. Source material: CD4+ T cells from PBMCs. This chain's CDR3 is CSARGTSQDTQYF. For the CDR3, the DNA is TGCAGTGCTAGGGGGACTAGCCAAGATACGCAGTATTTT.